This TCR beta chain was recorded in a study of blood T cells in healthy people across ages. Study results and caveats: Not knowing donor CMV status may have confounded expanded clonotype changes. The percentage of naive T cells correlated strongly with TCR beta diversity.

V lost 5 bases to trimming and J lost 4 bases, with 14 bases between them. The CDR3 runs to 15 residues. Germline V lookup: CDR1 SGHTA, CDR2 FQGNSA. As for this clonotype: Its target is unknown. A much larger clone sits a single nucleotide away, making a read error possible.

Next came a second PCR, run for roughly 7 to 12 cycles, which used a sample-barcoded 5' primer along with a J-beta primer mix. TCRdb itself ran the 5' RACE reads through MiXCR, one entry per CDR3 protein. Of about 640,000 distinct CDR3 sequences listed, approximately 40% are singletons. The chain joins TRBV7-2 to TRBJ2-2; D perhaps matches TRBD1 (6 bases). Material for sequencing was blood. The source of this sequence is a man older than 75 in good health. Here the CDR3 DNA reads TGTGCCAGCAGCCGCAGGGGTAGTGGCACCGGGGAGCTGTTTTTT. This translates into CASSRRGSGTGELFF.